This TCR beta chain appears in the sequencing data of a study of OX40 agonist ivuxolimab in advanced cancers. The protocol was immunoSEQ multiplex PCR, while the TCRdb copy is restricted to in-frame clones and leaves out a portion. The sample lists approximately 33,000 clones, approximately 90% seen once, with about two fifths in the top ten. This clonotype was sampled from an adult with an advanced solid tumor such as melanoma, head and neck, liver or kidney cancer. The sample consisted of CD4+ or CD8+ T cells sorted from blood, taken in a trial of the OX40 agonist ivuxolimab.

CDR3 region: CASSLEPGSPYEQYF. Here the CDR3 DNA reads TGCGCCAGCAGCTTGGAACCGGGATCACCCTACGAGCAGTACTTC. V and J are TRBV5-1 and TRBJ2-7, with D possibly TRBD2 on 5 matching bases. Germline CDR1 SGHRS, CDR2 YFSETQ. The CDR3 runs 15 residues. Deletions cut 0 bases from V and 2 bases from J, with 12 bases between.